This TCR beta chain is from a study of control samples from healthy donors and cancer patients. Sequencing was performed with immunoSEQ multiplex PCR; in TCRdb, only in-frame clones are kept and a portion is missing. The sample shows some 130,000 clones, roughly 90% of them seen only once. Trimming pared 4 bases from V and 5 bases from J, leaving 11 bases between. CDR3 length: 13 amino acids. Germline lookup yields CDR1 SNHLY and CDR2 FYNNEI. The chain is built from TRBV2 and TRBJ2-5; D gene uncertain. This TCR was recovered from a man in his late teens or twenties in good health. The sample taken for sequencing was blood. The CDR3, as DNA: TGTGCCAGCAGTGTTCGTAGCAAGGAGACCCAGTACTTC. Translating it yields CASSVRSKETQYF.